The 21 T cell receptor beta chains below all came from one sample that was sequenced in a study of T cell responses to AZD1222 COVID-19 vaccine. Profiled with immunoSEQ multiplex PCR; TCRdb holds only in-frame clones, not every one. Of 80,000 to 95,000 clones listed, around nine tenths are singletons. This specimen consisted of peripheral blood, obtained 28 days after the second AZD1222 dose. These receptors came from an adult who received the AZD1222 COVID-19 vaccine.

The rearrangement links TRBV7-8 to TRBJ1-1; D uncertain. The CDR3 is 16 amino acids. The V gene lost 5 bases and the J gene lost 0 bases, with 16 bases spanning the gap. Germline V gene data show CDR1 as SGHVS and CDR2 as FQNEAQ. DNA for the CDR3: TGTGCCAGCAGCATATTCCCAGGTATCATGAACACTGAAGCTTTCTTT. Its protein is CASSIFPGIMNTEAFF.

The rearrangement links TRBV5-6 to TRBJ2-3; D ambiguous. The CDR3 sequence is 16 residues long. V was trimmed by 2 bases and J by 2 bases, leaving 15 bases between them. Germline V gene lookup returns CDR1 SGHDT and CDR2 YYEEEE. The CDR3 bases are TGTGCCAGCAGCTTCAGTTATACATACTCCACAGATACGCAGTATTTT. This codes for CASSFSYTYSTDTQYF.

The rearrangement uses TRBV27 and TRBJ1-5, with 7 bases lining up with TRBD1. CDR1 is MNHEY and CDR2 is SMNVEV in the germline V gene (reference sequence). V was clipped by 4 bases and J by 7 bases; unmatched bases: 16. CDR3 size: 17 residues. The CDR3 protein is CASSSRQGPTAGQPQHF. CDR3 coding DNA: TGTGCCAGCAGTTCTAGACAGGGCCCCACAGCGGGGCAGCCCCAGCATTTT.

The rearrangement joins TRBV9 to TRBJ2-7, with D maybe TRBD1 (5 bases). Trimming took off 0 bases at V and 2 bases at J, with 9 bases between the two ends. The germline V gene encodes CDR1 SGDLS and CDR2 YYNGEE. The CDR3 runs 14 residues. CDR3 coding DNA: TGTGCCAGCAGCGTAGCTACAGGCGCCTACGAGCAGTACTTC. Translation gives CASSVATGAYEQYF.

This clone was seen just once. This chain connects TRBV7-9 to TRBJ2-5, with 8 bases aligning to TRBD1. Germline trimming cut 2 bases from V and 4 bases from J; bases unmatched to any gene: 6. Germline CDR1 is SEHNR and CDR2 is FQNEAQ (reference sequence). CDR3 length equals 15 residues. Written as DNA, the CDR3 is TGTGCCAGCAGCTTACCCCCTGGGACAGGAGAGACCCAGTACTTC. It is translated as CASSLPPGTGETQYF.

This rearrangement joins TRBV28 to TRBJ1-6; the D is unclear. Germline V CDR1 and CDR2: MDHEN, SYDVKM. CDR3 length: 11 residues. V lost 3 bases and J 10 bases, leaving 4 bases between the germline ends. The CDR3 DNA reads as TGTGCCAGCAGTTTTCGCTCACCCCTCCACTTT. Encoded protein: CASSFRSPLHF. The complete variable domain, with remaining parts taken from reference TRBV28 and TRBJ1-6, reads DVKVTQSSRYLVKRTGEKVFLECVQDMDHENMFWYRQDPGLGLRLIYFSYDVKMKEKGDIPEGYSVSREKKERFSLILESASTNQTSMYLCASSFRSPLHFGNGTRLTVT.

This clone is a singleton in its sample. The V call is TRBV6-1, the J call TRBJ2-1; weak D call: TRBD1 (5 bases). Germline V gene data show CDR1 as MNHNS and CDR2 as SASEGT. The V gene lost 4 bases and the J gene lost 4 bases, with 20 bases spanning the gap. CDR3 size: 17 residues. This chain's CDR3 is CASSAPLAEKGYNEQFF. In DNA, the CDR3 is TGTGCCAGCAGTGCACCCCTGGCGGAAAAGGGGTACAATGAGCAGTTCTTC.

CDR3 protein: CSVGAEAFF. In DNA form, the CDR3 reads TGCAGCGTTGGGGCTGAAGCTTTCTTT. The chain recombines TRBV29-1 with TRBJ1-1; D is uncertain. CDR1 is SQVTM and CDR2 is ANQGSEA in the germline V gene. Trimming pared 4 bases from V and 6 bases from J, leaving 3 bases between. The CDR3 has 9 residues.

The chain uses TRBV7-9 and TRBJ2-5, with D perhaps given as TRBD1 or TRBD2 (5 bases each). The CDR3 is made up of 13 amino acids. The V gene lost 3 bases and the J gene lost 3 bases, with 8 bases spanning the gap. Germline CDR1 reads SEHNR; CDR2 reads FQNEAQ (reference sequence). This CDR3 reads CASSFLGEETQYF. The CDR3 DNA is TGTGCCAGCAGCTTCTTGGGGGAAGAGACCCAGTACTTC.

The V gene is TRBV6-4, the J gene TRBJ1-1; tentatively, D is TRBD1 (5 bases). Germline V gene sequence: CDR1 MRHNA, CDR2 SNTAGT. V was cut by 5 bases and J by 4 bases, with 14 bases left in between. This CDR3 region has 14 residues. The CDR3 coding sequence is TGTGCCAGCAGTTCGGGGGGGGATGGCACTGAAGCTTTCTTT. It is translated as CASSSGGDGTEAFF.

V and J are TRBV6-5 and TRBJ1-3; 8 nucleotides align to TRBD1. The CDR3 totals 15 residues. The germline CDR1 and CDR2 sequences are MNHEY and SVGAGI. J lost 4 bases, V lost 4 bases, and 6 bases had no gene match. This chain's CDR3 is CASSSGQGTGNTIYF. The DNA for the CDR3 is TGTGCCAGCAGTTCCGGACAGGGTACAGGAAACACCATATATTTT.

This clone was counted only a few times. J is TRBJ1-1 and V is TRBV4-3; D unresolved. Germline assignment: CDR1 LGHNA and CDR2 YSLEER. V dropped 2 bases and J dropped 1 base, with 8 bases sitting between them. The CDR3 length is 14 residues. CDR3 DNA: TGCGCCAGCAGCCAATACGAGGGGAACACTGAAGCTTTCTTT. It codes for CASSQYEGNTEAFF.

This chain links TRBV6-5 with TRBJ1-6, with D uncertain. This CDR3 has 12 residues. Per germline, CDR1 MNHEY and CDR2 SVGAGI. Trimming removed 0 bases from V and 10 bases from J, with 4 bases in between. Written as DNA, the CDR3 is TGTGCCAGCAGTTACTCGGGATCACCCCTCCACTTT. Its protein product is CASSYSGSPLHF.

The J gene is TRBJ2-1, the V gene TRBV3-1 (or the pseudogene TRBV3-2), with D hard to call. Germline V gene data show CDR1 as LGHDT and CDR2 as YNNKEL (reference sequence). The CDR3 consists of 15 residues. Between the trimmed V and J ends, which lost 3 bases and 10 bases, there was a span of 19 bases. CDR3 protein: CASSQNTQLAGEQFF. The CDR3 nucleotides read TGTGCCAGCAGCCAGAACACCCAATTAGCAGGCGAGCAGTTCTTC.

The V call is TRBV7-2, the J call TRBJ1-1; D uncertain. Trimming removed 2 bases at V and 10 bases at J, with 14 bases between. There are 13 residues in the CDR3. Germline values: CDR1 SGHTA, CDR2 FQGNSA. The CDR3 loop is CASSLWGTAGAFF. CDR3 nucleotides: TGTGCCAGCAGCTTATGGGGAACGGCGGGAGCTTTCTTT. The full variable domain, rest sourced from reference TRBV7-2 and TRBJ1-1, is GAGVSQSPSNKVTEKGKDVELRCDPISGHTALYWYRQSLGQGLEFLIYFQGNSAPDKSGLPSDRFSAERTGGSVSTLTIQRTQQEDSAVYLCASSLWGTAGAFFGQGTRLTVV.

The chain carries TRBV9 and TRBJ1-4; 11 bases align to TRBD1. The germline gives CDR1 SGDLS, CDR2 YYNGEE. This CDR3 has 16 residues. J gave up 3 bases and V 4 bases, and 5 bases lay outside the gene matches. In DNA, the CDR3 is TGTGCCAGCAGCCCCGGGACAGGGGGGGCTAATGAAAAACTGTTTTTT. Its protein product is CASSPGTGGANEKLFF. Using reference TRBV9 and TRBJ1-4 for the parts outside the CDR3, the full variable domain is DSGVTQTPKHLITATGQRVTLRCSPRSGDLSVYWYQQSLDQGLQFLIQYYNGEERAKGNILERFSAQQFPDLHSELNLSSLELGDSALYFCASSPGTGGANEKLFFGSGTQLSVL.

This rearrangement joins TRBV12-3 or TRBV12-4 to TRBJ1-2, with D unresolved. The ends were cut back, 5 bases at V and 8 bases at J, with 15 bases in the middle. This CDR3 has 13 amino acids. The CDR3 loop reads CASSHWTVLGYTF. CDR3 bases: TGTGCCAGCAGTCATTGGACGGTCCTCGGCTACACCTTC.

The V call is TRBV5-5, the J call TRBJ2-3; no definite D call. V lost 2 bases, J lost 6 bases, and 13 bases lay in between. Germline V gene data show CDR1 as SGHKS and CDR2 as YYEKEE (reference sequence). The CDR3 extends over 14 amino acids. As DNA, the CDR3 is TGTGCCAGCAGCTTCAGGTTTGAAGGGGATACGCAGTATTTT. Its translation is CASSFRFEGDTQYF.

V and J are TRBV4-3 and TRBJ2-1, with TRBD1 matching 11 bases. The germline gives CDR1 LGHNA, CDR2 YSLEER. The length of the CDR3 is 15 residues. V shed 0 bases and J 7 bases; nucleotides not matched to a gene: 2. CDR3 in DNA: TGCGCCAGCAGCCAAGATAGGGACAGGGGGAATGAGCAGTTCTTC. Protein product: CASSQDRDRGNEQFF.

The rearrangement uses TRBV5-1 and TRBJ1-1; no reliable D call. The length of the CDR3 is 14 residues. Germline loops: CDR1 SGHRS, CDR2 YFSETQ. V lost 0 bases and J 11 bases, leaving 17 bases between the germline ends. The CDR3 protein is CASSLVAGSADAFF. The CDR3 coding sequence is TGCGCCAGCAGCTTGGTTGCGGGCTCGGCCGACGCTTTCTTT.

V is TRBV28 and J is TRBJ2-7; the D gene is possibly TRBD1 (5 bases). The CDR3 contains 15 residues. Germline loops: CDR1 MDHEN, CDR2 SYDVKM. The V gene lost 2 bases and the J gene lost 0 bases, with 11 bases spanning the gap. Here the CDR3 reads CASSLRQGYSYEQYF. Here the CDR3 DNA reads TGTGCCAGCAGTTTAAGGCAGGGCTACTCCTACGAGCAGTACTTC.